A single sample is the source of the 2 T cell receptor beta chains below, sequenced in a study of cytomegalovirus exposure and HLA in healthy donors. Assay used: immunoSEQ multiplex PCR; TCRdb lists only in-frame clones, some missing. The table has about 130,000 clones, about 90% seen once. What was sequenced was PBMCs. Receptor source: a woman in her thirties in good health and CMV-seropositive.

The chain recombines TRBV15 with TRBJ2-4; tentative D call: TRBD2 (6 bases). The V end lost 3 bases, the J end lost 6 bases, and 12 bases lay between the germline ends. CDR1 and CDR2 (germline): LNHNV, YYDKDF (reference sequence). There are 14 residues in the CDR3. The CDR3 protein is CATSRGLGGNIQYF. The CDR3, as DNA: TGTGCCACCAGCAGGGGCCTCGGGGGAAACATTCAGTACTTC.

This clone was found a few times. DNA for the CDR3: TGTGCCAGCAGTGGAGGGACAGGGGACCTAGCCAAAAACATTCAGTACTTC. Residues: CASSGGTGDLAKNIQYF. V gene TRBV6-1 combines with J gene TRBJ2-4; 10 bases line up with TRBD1. The V gene end was trimmed by 4 bases and the J gene end by 0 bases; junction bases not matched to a gene: 6. The CDR3 totals 17 residues. Germline V gives CDR1 MNHNS, CDR2 SASEGT.